The 21 T cell receptor beta chains presented below share a single source sample, sequenced in a study of blood T cell repertoires in COVID-19. Assay used: immunoSEQ multiplex PCR; TCRdb lists only in-frame clones, some missing. The table includes about 130,000 clones, 70% to 85% detected once. The specimen sequenced was peripheral blood. The receptors come from an elderly woman with acute or convalescent COVID-19.

The chain is built from TRBV12-3 or TRBV12-4 and TRBJ2-4, with D possibly TRBD2 on 5 matching bases. The CDR3 totals 11 residues. Trimming stripped 6 bases from V and 5 bases from J, with 5 bases between. Written as DNA, the CDR3 is TGTGCCAGCAGGGGAGAAAACATTCAGTACTTC. Its translation: CASRGENIQYF.

The chain carries TRBV21-1 and TRBJ1-2; the table gives TRBD1 as D, unverified against the DNA. TRBV21-1 is classified as a pseudogene. This CDR3 comprises 16 residues. The chain's CDR3 is CASSKPGSGGNYGYTF. The CDR3 DNA sequence: TGTGCCAGCAGCAAACCAGGATCAGGGGGTAACTATGGCTACACCTTC.

Here the CDR3 reads CASGGTGGGNTIYF. The CDR3 bases are TGTGCTAGTGGCGGGACAGGGGGCGGAAACACCATATATTTT. The gene calls are TRBV12-5 and TRBJ1-3, with 12 bases lining up with TRBD1. V was clipped by 6 bases and J by 4 bases; unmatched bases: 1. This CDR3 contains 14 residues. Looked up from germline, CDR1 is LGHNT and CDR2 is FRNRAP.

The CDR3 DNA reads as TGTGCCAGTTCCGAAAGAGGACAGCTCAATCAGCCCCAGCATTTT. The encoded protein is CASSERGQLNQPQHF. This sequence joins TRBV19 and TRBJ1-5, with D maybe TRBD1 (6 bases). Per germline, CDR1 LNHDA and CDR2 SQIVND (reference sequence). V was pared by 8 bases and J by 3 bases, with 17 bases between. The CDR3 extends over 15 amino acids.

The chain combines TRBV15 with TRBJ2-3, with D possibly matching TRBD2 (7 bases). V was trimmed by 0 bases and J by 5 bases, leaving 12 bases between them. CDR3 length: 15 residues. CDR1 is LNHNV, CDR2 YYDKDF, per germline (reference sequence). The DNA of the CDR3 is TGTGCCACCAGCAGAGAAGGGGGGGCCGGAGATACGCAGTATTTT. Amino acids: CATSREGGAGDTQYF.

The chain links TRBV30 to TRBJ1-2, with D hard to call. Trimming took 2 bases from V and 6 from J, leaving 13 bases between them. The CDR3 sequence is 13 residues long. Germline V gene sequence: CDR1 GTSNPN, CDR2 SVGIG (reference sequence). As DNA, the CDR3 is TGTGCCTGGAGTAGTTCGGGAGGCGATGGCTACACCTTC. Protein product: CAWSSSGGDGYTF.

The chain links TRBV7-9 to TRBJ1-1; 12 bases align to TRBD1. The junction had 11 bases not matched to a gene; V was cut back by 5 bases and J by 1 base. The CDR3 is 18 amino acids. CDR1 is SEHNR and CDR2 is FQNEAQ in the germline V gene (reference sequence). CDR3 in DNA: TGTGCCAGCAGCCGTTACCGGGACAGGGGGCTCACGAACACTGAAGCTTTCTTT. Its protein product is CASSRYRDRGLTNTEAFF.

The CDR3 reads CASSVGGDRVSYEQYF. CDR3 in DNA: TGTGCCAGCAGCGTAGGGGGGGACAGGGTCTCCTACGAGCAGTACTTC. This sequence joins TRBV9 and TRBJ2-7; 9 nucleotides match TRBD1. Trimming took 0 bases from V and 0 from J; bases not matched to a gene: 4. The CDR3 loop spans 16 amino acids. Looked up from germline, CDR1 is SGDLS and CDR2 is YYNGEE.

This clone was found a few times. The rearrangement joins TRBV5-1 to TRBJ1-1; D is unresolved. This CDR3 spans 13 amino acids. Looked up from germline, CDR1 is SGHRS and CDR2 is YFSETQ. The germline V and J ends were trimmed by 5 bases and 5 bases, with 13 bases remaining between them. The CDR3 is CASRPLRGTEAFF. The CDR3 DNA follows: TGCGCCAGCAGACCCCTTCGAGGGACTGAAGCTTTCTTT.

This chain connects TRBV7-2 to TRBJ1-5; D remains ambiguous. Germline V gene lookup returns CDR1 SGHTA and CDR2 FQGNSA. The CDR3 spans 13 residues. V gave up 5 bases and J gave up 0 bases, with 5 bases separating them. CDR3 sequence (DNA): TGTGCCAGCAGCACTTATAGCAATCAGCCCCAGCATTTT. As protein: CASSTYSNQPQHF.

V usage is TRBV5-1 and J usage is TRBJ2-7, with D perhaps matching TRBD2 (6 bases). Between the trimmed V and J ends, which lost 1 base and 3 bases, there was a span of 11 bases. Germline V CDR1 and CDR2: SGHRS, YFSETQ. This CDR3 spans 14 amino acids. CDR3 sequence (DNA): TGCGCCAGCAGCTTGTACGGGGGTAACTACGAGCAGTACTTC. Its protein is CASSLYGGNYEQYF.

The chain combines TRBV5-1 with TRBJ2-7, with 8 bases identical to TRBD2. The trim removed 4 bases at V and 4 bases at J, leaving 7 bases unmatched. Germline values: CDR1 SGHRS, CDR2 YFSETQ. The CDR3 loop spans 14 amino acids. The CDR3 loop reads CASSPGLEKYEQYF. The CDR3 region has the DNA TGCGCCAGCAGCCCGGGACTAGAAAAATACGAGCAGTACTTC.

This chain links TRBV11-3 with TRBJ2-2; D is possibly TRBD2 (6 bases). This CDR3 is 17 amino acids long. The germline gives CDR1 SGHNT, CDR2 YENEEA. The germline V and J ends were trimmed by 4 bases and 4 bases, with 19 bases remaining between them. The CDR3 region is CASSSGVGETTTGELFF. The DNA for the CDR3 is TGTGCCAGCAGCTCGGGGGTCGGGGAGACCACCACCGGGGAGCTGTTTTTT.

This sequence joins TRBV6-5 and TRBJ1-2; 7 bases agree with TRBD1. CDR1 and CDR2 from the germline V gene are MNHEY and SVGAGI. This CDR3 has 16 amino acids. J gave up 8 bases and V 0 bases, and 12 bases lay outside the gene matches. The CDR3 is CASSYSLRQGAVGYTF. The CDR3 nucleotides read TGTGCCAGCAGTTACTCGTTACGACAGGGTGCGGTGGGCTACACCTTC.

The chain recombines TRBV19 with TRBJ2-5, with 7 bases matching TRBD2. CDR1 is LNHDA, CDR2 SQIVND, per germline (reference sequence). With V trimmed by 1 base and J by 4 bases, 3 bases remained unmatched. This CDR3 has 14 residues. In DNA form, the CDR3 reads TGTGCCAGTAGTATAGTTCCGGGGGGAGAGACCCAGTACTTC. This translates into CASSIVPGGETQYF. The full variable domain, its missing parts supplied by reference TRBV19 and TRBJ2-5, is DGGITQSPKYLFRKEGQNVTLSCEQNLNHDAMYWYRQDPGQGLRLIYYSQIVNDFQKGDIAEGYSVSREKKESFPLTVTSAQKNPTAFYLCASSIVPGGETQYFGPGTRLLVL.

This chain links TRBV6-5 with TRBJ1-1; D is undetermined. Germline lookup yields CDR1 MNHEY and CDR2 SVGAGI. V lost 7 bases to trimming and J lost 3 bases, with 18 bases between them. The CDR3 length is 15 residues. CDR3 in DNA: TGTGCCAGCACCAGAGGGCTTTCTGGGTACACTGAAGCTTTCTTT. Protein: CASTRGLSGYTEAFF.

This clone came up a few times. The chain carries TRBV15 and TRBJ1-5, with D possibly matching TRBD1 (5 bases). The CDR3 totals 15 residues. Trimming took off 0 bases at V and 2 bases at J, with 8 bases between the two ends. The germline CDR1 and CDR2 sequences are LNHNV and YYDKDF (reference sequence). CDR3 loop: CATSRDLGGNQPQHF. The CDR3 region has the DNA TGTGCCACCAGCAGAGATCTAGGGGGCAATCAGCCCCAGCATTTT.

The rearrangement links TRBV20-1 to TRBJ2-3, with TRBD2 matching 10 bases. The CDR3 has 17 residues. Germline V CDR1 and CDR2: DFQATT, SNEGSKA (reference sequence). Trimming took 3 bases from V and 1 from J; bases not matched to a gene: 10. The DNA of the CDR3 is TGCAGTGCTAGTAACAGCGGGGGGGGTCAAGGCACAGATACGCAGTATTTT. It codes for CSASNSGGGQGTDTQYF.

V and J are TRBV5-1 and TRBJ1-1, with 7 positions matching TRBD1. V gave up 4 bases and J gave up 0 bases; unmatched junction bases: 12. Germline V gene data show CDR1 as SGHRS and CDR2 as YFSETQ. CDR3 length: 17 residues. CDR3 coding DNA: TGCGCCAGCAGCCACACTCCCGGGACAGCCATGAACACTGAAGCTTTCTTT. Translation: CASSHTPGTAMNTEAFF. The variable domain in full, with the rest retrieved from reference TRBV5-1 and TRBJ1-1, is KAGVTQTPRYLIKTRGQQVTLSCSPISGHRSVSWYQQTPGQGLQFLFEYFSETQRNKGNFPGRFSGRQFSNSRSEMNVSTLELGDSALYLCASSHTPGTAMNTEAFFGQGTRLTVV.

The rearrangement joins TRBV14 to TRBJ1-6, with D hard to call. The germline V gene encodes CDR1 SGHDN and CDR2 FVKESK. The CDR3 totals 14 residues. Trimming removed 2 bases from V and 11 bases from J, with 13 bases in between. CDR3 amino acids: CASSQNASMTPLHF. In DNA form, the CDR3 reads TGTGCCAGCAGCCAAAACGCGTCAATGACACCCCTCCACTTT.

This clone has just one count. The J gene is TRBJ2-2, the V gene TRBV7-3; 9 positions match TRBD1. Per germline, CDR1 SGHTA and CDR2 FQGTGA. Losses at the gene ends were 1 base for V and 4 bases for J; bases not matched to a gene: 4. The CDR3 runs 16 residues. CDR3 DNA sequence: TGTGCCAGCAGCTTAATAGGGACAGGGCGCACCGGGGAGCTGTTTTTT. It encodes CASSLIGTGRTGELFF.